This T cell receptor (beta chain) was sequenced during a study of blood T cell repertoires in COVID-19. The authors' processing: How many nucleated cells were present was estimated from reference gene primer amplification. Method: immunoSEQ multiplex PCR; TCRdb's copy keeps in-frame clones and lacks some. That table supplies the V and J calls and clone size; D and trimming were determined from the DNA. The profile covers 150,000 to 200,000 clones, with about 85% appearing a single time and 7% to 8% taken by the ten largest. This CDR3 contains 14 residues. The germline gives CDR1 SEHNR, CDR2 FQNEAQ (reference sequence). J was trimmed by 3 bases and V by 5 bases; bases with no gene match: 6.

The genes are TRBV7-9 and TRBJ1-2, with 7 bases that match TRBD1. The TCR originated in a woman aged 80 or over in a cohort sampled during active or convalescent COVID-19. Sequencing was performed on peripheral blood. CDR3 amino acids: CASSNDRDYYGYTF. CDR3 DNA sequence: TGTGCCAGCAGCAATGACAGGGATTACTATGGCTACACCTTC. Complete variable domain (other parts from reference TRBV7-9 and TRBJ1-2): DTGVSQNPRHKITKRGQNVTFRCDPISEHNRLYWYRQTLGQGPEFLTYFQNEAQLEKSRLLSDRFSAERPKGSFSTLEIQRTEQGDSAMYLCASSNDRDYYGYTFGSGTRLTVV.